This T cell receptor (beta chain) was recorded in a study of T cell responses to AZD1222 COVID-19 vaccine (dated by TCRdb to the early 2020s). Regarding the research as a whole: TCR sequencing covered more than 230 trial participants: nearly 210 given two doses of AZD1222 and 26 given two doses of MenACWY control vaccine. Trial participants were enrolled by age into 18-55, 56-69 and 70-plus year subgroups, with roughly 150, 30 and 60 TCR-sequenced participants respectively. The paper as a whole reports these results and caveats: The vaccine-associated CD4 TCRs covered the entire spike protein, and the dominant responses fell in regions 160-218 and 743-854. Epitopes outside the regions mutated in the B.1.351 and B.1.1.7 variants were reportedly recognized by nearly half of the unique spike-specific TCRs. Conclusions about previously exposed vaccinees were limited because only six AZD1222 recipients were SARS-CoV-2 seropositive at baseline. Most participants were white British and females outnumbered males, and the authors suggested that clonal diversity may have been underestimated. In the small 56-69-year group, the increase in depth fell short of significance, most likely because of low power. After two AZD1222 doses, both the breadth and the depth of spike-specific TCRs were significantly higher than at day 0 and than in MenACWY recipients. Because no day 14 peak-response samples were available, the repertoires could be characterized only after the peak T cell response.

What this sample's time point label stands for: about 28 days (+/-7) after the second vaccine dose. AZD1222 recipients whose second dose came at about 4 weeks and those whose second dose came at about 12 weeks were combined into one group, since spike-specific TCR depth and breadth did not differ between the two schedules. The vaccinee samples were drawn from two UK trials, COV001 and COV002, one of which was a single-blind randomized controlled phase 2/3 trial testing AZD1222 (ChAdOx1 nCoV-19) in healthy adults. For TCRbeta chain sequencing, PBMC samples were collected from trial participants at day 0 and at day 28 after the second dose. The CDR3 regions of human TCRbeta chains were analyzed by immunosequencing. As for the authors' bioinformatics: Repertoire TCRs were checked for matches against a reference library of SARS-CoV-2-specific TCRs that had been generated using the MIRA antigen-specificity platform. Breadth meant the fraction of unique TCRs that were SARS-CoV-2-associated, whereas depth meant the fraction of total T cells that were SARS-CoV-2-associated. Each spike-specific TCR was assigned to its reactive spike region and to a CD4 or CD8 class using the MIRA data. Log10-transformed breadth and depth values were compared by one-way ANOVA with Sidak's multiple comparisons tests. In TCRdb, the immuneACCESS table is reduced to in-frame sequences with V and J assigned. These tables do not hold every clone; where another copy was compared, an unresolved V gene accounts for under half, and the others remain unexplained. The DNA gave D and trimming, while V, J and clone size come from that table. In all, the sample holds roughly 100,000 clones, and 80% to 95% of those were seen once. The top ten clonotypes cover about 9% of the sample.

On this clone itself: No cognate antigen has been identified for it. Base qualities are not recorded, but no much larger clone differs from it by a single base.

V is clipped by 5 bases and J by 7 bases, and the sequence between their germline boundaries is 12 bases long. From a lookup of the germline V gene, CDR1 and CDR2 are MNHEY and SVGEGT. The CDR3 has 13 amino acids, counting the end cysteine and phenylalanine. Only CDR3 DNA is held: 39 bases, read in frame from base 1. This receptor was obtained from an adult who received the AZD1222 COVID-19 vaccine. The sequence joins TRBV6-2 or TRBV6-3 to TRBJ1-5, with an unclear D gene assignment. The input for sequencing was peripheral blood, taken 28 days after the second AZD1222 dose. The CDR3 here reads CASSAVGRQPQHF. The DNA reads TGTGCCAGCAGTGCGGTCGGACGGCAGCCCCAGCATTTT.